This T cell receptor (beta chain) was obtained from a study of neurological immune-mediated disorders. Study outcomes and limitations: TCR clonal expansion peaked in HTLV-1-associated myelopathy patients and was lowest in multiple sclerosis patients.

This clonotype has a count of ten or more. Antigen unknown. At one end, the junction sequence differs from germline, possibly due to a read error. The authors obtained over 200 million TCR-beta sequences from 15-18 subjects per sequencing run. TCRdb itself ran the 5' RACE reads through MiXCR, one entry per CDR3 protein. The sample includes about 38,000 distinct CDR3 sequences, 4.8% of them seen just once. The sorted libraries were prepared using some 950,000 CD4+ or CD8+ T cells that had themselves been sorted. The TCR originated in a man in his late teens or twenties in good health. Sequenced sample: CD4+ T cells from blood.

CDR3 protein: CASSDPPQQYVSLF. CDR3 DNA: TGTGCCAGCAGTGATCCGCCCCAACAGTACGTTTCGCTCTTT. The chain is built from TRBV6-1 and TRBJ1-1; D uncertain. The CDR3 spans 14 residues. Germline lookup yields CDR1 MNHNS and CDR2 SASEGT.